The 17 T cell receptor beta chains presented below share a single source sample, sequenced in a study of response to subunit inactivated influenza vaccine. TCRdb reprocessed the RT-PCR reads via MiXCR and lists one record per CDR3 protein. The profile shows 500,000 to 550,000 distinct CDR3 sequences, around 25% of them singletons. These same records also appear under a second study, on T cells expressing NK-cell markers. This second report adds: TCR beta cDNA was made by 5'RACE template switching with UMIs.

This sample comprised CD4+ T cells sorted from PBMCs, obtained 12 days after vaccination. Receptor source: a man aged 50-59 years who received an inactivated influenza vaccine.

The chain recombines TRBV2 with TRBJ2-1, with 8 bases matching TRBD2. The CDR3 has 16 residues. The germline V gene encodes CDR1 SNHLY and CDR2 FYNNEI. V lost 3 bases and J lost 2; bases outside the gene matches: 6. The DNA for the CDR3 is TGTGCCAGCAGTGAGGGGCTAGCGGGTGCCTACAATGAGCAGTTCTTC. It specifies CASSEGLAGAYNEQFF.

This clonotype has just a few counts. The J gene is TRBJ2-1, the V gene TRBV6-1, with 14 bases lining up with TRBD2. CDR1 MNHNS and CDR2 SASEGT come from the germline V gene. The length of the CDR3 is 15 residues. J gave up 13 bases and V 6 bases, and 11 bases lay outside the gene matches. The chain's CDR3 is CASRVGSGTSGRQFF. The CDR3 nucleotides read TGTGCCAGCAGGGTCGGAAGTGGGACTAGCGGGAGACAGTTCTTC.

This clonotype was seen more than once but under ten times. The CDR3: CASTPPGVDTQYF. The CDR3 nucleotides read TGTGCCAGCACTCCCCCGGGGGTAGATACGCAGTATTTT. V gene TRBV28 combines with J gene TRBJ2-3; possible D gene TRBD2, 6 bases. This CDR3 comprises 13 residues. V was pared by 7 bases and J by 5 bases, with 13 bases between. Germline V gene sequence: CDR1 MDHEN, CDR2 SYDVKM.

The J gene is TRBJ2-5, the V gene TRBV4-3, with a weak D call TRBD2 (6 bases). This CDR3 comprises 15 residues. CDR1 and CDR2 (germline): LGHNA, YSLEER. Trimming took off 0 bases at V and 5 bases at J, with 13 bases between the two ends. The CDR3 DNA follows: TGCGCCAGCAGCCAAGAGGCTAGCGTCAGGGAGACCCAGTACTTC. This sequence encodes CASSQEASVRETQYF.

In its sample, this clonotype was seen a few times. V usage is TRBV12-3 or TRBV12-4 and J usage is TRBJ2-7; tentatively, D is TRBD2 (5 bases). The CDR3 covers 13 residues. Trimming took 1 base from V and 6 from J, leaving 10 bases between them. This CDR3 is CASSLGVRGEQYF. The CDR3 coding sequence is TGTGCCAGCAGTTTAGGTGTTCGGGGCGAGCAGTACTTC.

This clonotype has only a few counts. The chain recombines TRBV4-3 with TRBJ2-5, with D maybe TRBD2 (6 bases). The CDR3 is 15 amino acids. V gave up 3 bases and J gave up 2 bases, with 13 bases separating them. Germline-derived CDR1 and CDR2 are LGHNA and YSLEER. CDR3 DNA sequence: TGCGCCAGCAGCCACAGACGCCGGGGGCAAGAGACCCAGTACTTC. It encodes CASSHRRRGQETQYF.

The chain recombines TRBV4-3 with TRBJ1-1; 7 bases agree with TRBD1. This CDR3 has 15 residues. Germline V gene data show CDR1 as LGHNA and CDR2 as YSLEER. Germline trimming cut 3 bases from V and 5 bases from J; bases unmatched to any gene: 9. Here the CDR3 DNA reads TGCGCCAGCAGCCAGGAACTTTCCAGGGGGACTGAAGCTTTCTTT. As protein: CASSQELSRGTEAFF.

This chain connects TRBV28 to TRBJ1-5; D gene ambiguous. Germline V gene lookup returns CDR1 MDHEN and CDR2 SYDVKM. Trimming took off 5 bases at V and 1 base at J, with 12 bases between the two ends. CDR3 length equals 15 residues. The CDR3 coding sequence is TGTGCCAGCAGTCCCCACAGCAGCAGCAATCAGCCCCAGCATTTT. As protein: CASSPHSSSNQPQHF.

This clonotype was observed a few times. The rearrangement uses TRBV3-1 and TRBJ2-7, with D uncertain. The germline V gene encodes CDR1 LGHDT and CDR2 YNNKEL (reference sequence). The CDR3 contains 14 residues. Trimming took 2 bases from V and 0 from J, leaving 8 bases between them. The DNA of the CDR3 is TGTGCCAGCAGCCAAAATTTTGCCTCCTACGAGCAGTACTTC. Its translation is CASSQNFASYEQYF.

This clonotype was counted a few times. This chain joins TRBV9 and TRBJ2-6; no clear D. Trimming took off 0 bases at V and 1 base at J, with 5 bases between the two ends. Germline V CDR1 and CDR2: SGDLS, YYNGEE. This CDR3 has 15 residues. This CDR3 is CASSVGASGANVLTF. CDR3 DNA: TGTGCCAGCAGCGTAGGGGCATCTGGGGCCAACGTCCTGACTTTC.

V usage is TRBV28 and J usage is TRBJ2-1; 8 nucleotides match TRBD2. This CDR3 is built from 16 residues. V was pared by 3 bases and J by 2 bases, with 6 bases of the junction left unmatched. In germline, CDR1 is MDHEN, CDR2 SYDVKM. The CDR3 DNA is TGTGCCAGCAGTTTCTTGACGGGAGGGACCTACAATGAGCAGTTCTTC. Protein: CASSFLTGGTYNEQFF.

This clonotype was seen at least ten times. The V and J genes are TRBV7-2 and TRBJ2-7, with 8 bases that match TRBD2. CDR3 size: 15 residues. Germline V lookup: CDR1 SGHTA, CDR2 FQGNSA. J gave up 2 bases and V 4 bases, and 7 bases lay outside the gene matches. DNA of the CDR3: TGTGCCAGCAGCTACAGCGGGAGAGGGACCTACGAGCAGTACTTC. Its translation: CASSYSGRGTYEQYF. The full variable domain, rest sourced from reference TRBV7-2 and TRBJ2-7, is GAGVSQSPSNKVTEKGKDVELRCDPISGHTALYWYRQSLGQGLEFLIYFQGNSAPDKSGLPSDRFSAERTGGSVSTLTIQRTQQEDSAVYLCASSYSGRGTYEQYFGPGTRLTVT.

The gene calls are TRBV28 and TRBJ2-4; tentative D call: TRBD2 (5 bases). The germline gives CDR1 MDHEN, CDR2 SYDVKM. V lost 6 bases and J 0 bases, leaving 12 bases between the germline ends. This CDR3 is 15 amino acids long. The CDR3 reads CASSGGSLAKNIQYF. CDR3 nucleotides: TGTGCCAGCAGCGGCGGGTCCCTAGCCAAAAACATTCAGTACTTC.

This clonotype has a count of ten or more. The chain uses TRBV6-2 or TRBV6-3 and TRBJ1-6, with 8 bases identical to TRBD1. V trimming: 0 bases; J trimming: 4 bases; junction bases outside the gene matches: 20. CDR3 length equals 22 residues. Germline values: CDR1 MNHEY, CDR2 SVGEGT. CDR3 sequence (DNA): TGTGCCAGCAGTTACTCCCGCGGGTTTTTTGACAGGGGAAGGGATTATAATTCACCCCTCCACTTT. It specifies CASSYSRGFFDRGRDYNSPLHF.

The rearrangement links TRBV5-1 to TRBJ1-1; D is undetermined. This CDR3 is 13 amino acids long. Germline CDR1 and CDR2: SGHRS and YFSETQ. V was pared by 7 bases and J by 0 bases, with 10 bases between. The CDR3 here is CASEAGLNTEAFF. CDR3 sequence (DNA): TGCGCCAGCGAGGCTGGGTTGAACACTGAAGCTTTCTTT.

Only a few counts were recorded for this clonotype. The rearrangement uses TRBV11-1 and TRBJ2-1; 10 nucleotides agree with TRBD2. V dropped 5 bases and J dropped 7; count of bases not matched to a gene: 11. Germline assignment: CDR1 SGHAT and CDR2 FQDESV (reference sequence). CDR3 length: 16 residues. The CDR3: CASSPGAGGGTNEQFF. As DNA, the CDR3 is TGTGCCAGCAGCCCCGGAGCGGGGGGGGGTACGAATGAGCAGTTCTTC.

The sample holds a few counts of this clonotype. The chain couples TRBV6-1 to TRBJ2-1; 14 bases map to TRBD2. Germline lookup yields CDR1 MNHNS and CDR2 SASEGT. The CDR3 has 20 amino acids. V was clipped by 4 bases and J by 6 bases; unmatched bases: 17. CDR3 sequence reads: CASSAQVPGLAGARSNEQFF. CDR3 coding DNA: TGTGCCAGCAGTGCCCAGGTGCCGGGACTAGCGGGAGCCCGTAGCAATGAGCAGTTCTTC.